The TCR beta chain under discussion was sequenced for a study of shared clonotypes between healthy human individuals. Concerning this clone: No antigen is known for it. Other DNA sequences within the sample encode an identical CDR3.

Whole-study findings and limits: Rarefaction analysis demonstrated incomplete sorted-subset sequencing notwithstanding large depth. Relative to memory subsets, naive subsets generally showed larger estimated richness.

The CDR3 totals 13 residues. The germline V gene encodes CDR1 SNHLY and CDR2 FYNNEI. Trimming took off 4 bases at V and 1 base at J, with 7 bases between the two ends. The authors ran the assay at deep level. TCRdb's copy holds only in-frame clones and misses some; the assay was immunoSEQ multiplex PCR. The sample shows 2 million or so clones, approximately 95% of them seen only once. The V and J genes are TRBV2 and TRBJ2-5, with a weak D call TRBD2 (5 bases). Source material: naive CD4+ T cells sorted from blood. The subset here: CD45RA+ positively selected. This clonotype was obtained from a man younger than 35 in good health. CDR3 sequence: CASSGRIQETQYF. CDR3 in DNA: TGTGCCAGCAGTGGGAGGATCCAAGAGACCCAGTACTTC.